This T cell receptor (beta chain) was found in a study of Ad26.COV2.S vaccination and SARS-CoV-2 variants. The assay was immunoSEQ multiplex PCR, and TCRdb's table has in-frame clones only and misses some. Found here are tens of thousands of clones, about 80% of them singletons; the top ten hold approximately 51%. The CDR3 loop spans 11 amino acids. With 3 bases removed from V and 10 bases from J, the gap between germline ends came to 7 bases. Germline CDR1 reads SGHVS; CDR2 reads FNYEAQ. The chain combines TRBV7-6 with TRBJ2-1; tentative D call: TRBD1 (6 bases). The input for sequencing was peripheral blood, taken after recovery from COVID-19. The sequence was collected from a human donor who had recovered from COVID-19. CDR3 sequence: CASSFDREQFF. CDR3 bases: TGTGCCAGCAGCTTCGACAGGGAGCAGTTCTTC.